Sequencing of this TCR beta chain was carried out in a study of T cells expressing NK-cell markers (dated by TCRdb to the early 2020s). Broadly, across the study: In sorted CD3+CD56+NKG2C+, CD3+CD56+NKG2C- and CD3+CD56-NKG2C+ T-cell subsets from several donors, TCR beta-chain repertoires were profiled. Seven of the eight sequenced donors were HCMV-seropositive and one was HCMV-seronegative. The study sequenced eight donors, all healthy volunteers chosen at random: three men and five women. Illumina HiSeq 2000/2500, MiSeq or NextSeq was used to sequence libraries as 2 x 150 bp reads. What the work shows at the level of the full study, not this receptor alone: Those dominant clonotypes were again the most abundant among CD3+CD56-NKG2C+ cells in a handful of donors, at roughly 25-60.1%. It remained unclear whether the expanded NKG2C-expressing T cell clones were specific for HCMV antigens. In over 5 donors, the dominant CD3+CD56+NKG2C+ clonotypes were among the top 10 CD8+ clonotypes and accounted for roughly 1.0-7.0% of CD8+ T cells.

Sequenced using an Illumina HiSeq 2000. TCR beta cDNA libraries were made by 5'RACE template switching that added a universal primer site and unique molecular identifiers. cDNA synthesis was primed from the TCR beta constant segment and was followed by two successive PCR amplification steps. Processing in the source paper ran as follows. MIGEC was used to demultiplex reads and group the reads by UMI, and MiTCR was used to assemble and quantify clonotypes. Only TCR cDNA sequences supported by at least two reads were kept to exclude erroneous sequences. The tcR package was used for downstream repertoire analysis, and clonotypes were matched across fractions by CDR3 nucleotide sequence plus V segment. VDJmatch was used to annotate antigen specificity against VDJdb, with one amino acid substitution in CDR3 permitted. Based on TCRdb reprocessing of the reads, there is one entry per CDR3 protein sequence, and DNA is missing. In this record, the V and J calls reflect TCRdb's handling and not the investigators' own analysis. This sample's table lists 150,000 to 170,000 distinct CDR3 sequences. Of the sample, around 35% is held by the ten largest clones.

Based on the germline V gene, the CDR1 and CDR2 sequences are MGHRA and YSYEKL. From the cysteine up to the phenylalanine, the CDR3 has a length of 14 residues. No DNA was logged. Comments on this clonotype: It lacks a known antigen.

To determine HCMV serostatus, a commercial ELISA kit was used to detect HCMV-specific IgG in serum. Ficoll density gradient centrifugation was used to isolate peripheral blood mononuclear cells from blood. The TCR comes from a woman aged 50 to 65 in good health. Donor details come from another sample of the same person, matched by shared clones. Here the chain combines TRBV4-1 and TRBJ1-3. Sequenced input: blood T cells: a sorted CD56 or NKG2C T cell subset, CD4+ or CD8+ T cells, or bulk PBMC T cells (not recorded which). CDR3 sequence: CASSPRDGGNTIYF.